This TCR beta chain was sequenced in a study of T cells in Graves' hyperthyroidism and ophthalmopathy. Study in general: Before any treatment, at initial diagnosis, peripheral blood was collected.

The CDR3 regions of TCR beta were amplified from RNA transcripts. The HTBI primer set was used in a first-round RT-PCR of the TCR CDR3. Each CDR3 protein gets one entry after TCRdb re-called the multiplex PCR reads with MiXCR. The data show approximately 370,000 distinct CDR3 sequences, about a sixth seen once. Together with thyroid ultrasound, orbital computed tomography, serum thyroxine and TRAb, clinical symptoms were used for diagnoses. The authors obtained PBMCs from more than 9.5 ml of fresh peripheral blood. Germline values: CDR1 SGHRS, CDR2 YFSETQ. V lost 0 bases, J lost 11 bases, and 12 bases lay in between. The CDR3 contains 13 residues. This clonotype was detected ten times or more.

Sequenced material: blood. This TCR was sampled from a young woman with Graves' hyperthyroidism that later progressed to Graves' ophthalmopathy. V is TRBV5-1 and J is TRBJ2-1, with TRBD1 as a possible D gene (5 bases). The CDR3 loop is CASSLAGSEQQFF. CDR3 coding DNA: TGCGCCAGCAGCTTGGCAGGGTCGGAACAGCAGTTCTTC.